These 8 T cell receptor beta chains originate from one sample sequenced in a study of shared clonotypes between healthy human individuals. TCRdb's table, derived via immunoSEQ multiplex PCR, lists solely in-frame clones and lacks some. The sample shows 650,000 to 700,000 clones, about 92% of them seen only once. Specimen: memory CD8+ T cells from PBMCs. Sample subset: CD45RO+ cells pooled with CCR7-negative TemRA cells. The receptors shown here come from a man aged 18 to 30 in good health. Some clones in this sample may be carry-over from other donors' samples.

The CDR3 bases are TGCAGCGTGCTCTGGACGAACACTGAAGCTTTCTTT. This translates into CSVLWTNTEAFF. The chain couples TRBV29-1 to TRBJ1-1, with D unresolved. Germline lookup yields CDR1 SQVTM and CDR2 ANQGSEA. V lost 6 bases and J lost 1, with 9 bases in between. This CDR3 spans 12 amino acids. Full variable domain (missing parts from reference TRBV29-1 and TRBJ1-1): SAVISQKPSRDICQRGTSLTIQCQVDSQVTMMFWYRQQPGQSLTLIATANQGSEATYESGFVIDKFPISRPNLTFSTLTVSNMSPEDSSIYLCSVLWTNTEAFFGQGTRLTVV.

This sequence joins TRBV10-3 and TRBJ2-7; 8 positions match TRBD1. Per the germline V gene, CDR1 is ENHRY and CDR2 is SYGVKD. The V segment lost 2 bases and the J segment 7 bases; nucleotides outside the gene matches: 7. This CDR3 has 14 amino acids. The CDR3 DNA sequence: TGTGCCATCAGTGAGCAGGGGGCAGGGGGAGAGCAGTACTTC. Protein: CAISEQGAGGEQYF.

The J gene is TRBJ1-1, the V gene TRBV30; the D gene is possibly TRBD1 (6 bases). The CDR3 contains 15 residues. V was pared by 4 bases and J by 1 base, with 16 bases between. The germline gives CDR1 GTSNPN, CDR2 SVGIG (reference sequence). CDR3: CAWNTYREENTEAFF. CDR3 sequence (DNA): TGTGCCTGGAACACCTACAGGGAGGAGAACACTGAAGCTTTCTTT.

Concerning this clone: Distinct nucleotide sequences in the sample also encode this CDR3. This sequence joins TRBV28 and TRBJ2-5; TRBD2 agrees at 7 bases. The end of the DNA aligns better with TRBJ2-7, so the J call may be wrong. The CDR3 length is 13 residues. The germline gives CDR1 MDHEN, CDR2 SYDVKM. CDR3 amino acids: CASSPSGNYEQYF. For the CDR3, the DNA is TGTGCCAGCAGTCCTAGCGGAAACTACGAGCAGTACTTC.

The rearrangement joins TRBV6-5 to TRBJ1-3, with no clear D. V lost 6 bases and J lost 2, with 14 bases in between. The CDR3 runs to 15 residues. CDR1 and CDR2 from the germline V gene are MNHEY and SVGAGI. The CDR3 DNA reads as TGTGCCAGCAGCCCCGACGGTTCCGCTGGAAACACCATATATTTT. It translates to CASSPDGSAGNTIYF.

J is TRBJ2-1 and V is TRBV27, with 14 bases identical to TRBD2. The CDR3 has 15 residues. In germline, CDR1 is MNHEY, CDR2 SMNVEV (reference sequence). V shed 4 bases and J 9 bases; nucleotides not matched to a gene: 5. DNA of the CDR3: TGTGCCAGCAGTTCAGGGACTAGCGGGAGTATTGAGCAGTTCTTC. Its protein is CASSSGTSGSIEQFF.

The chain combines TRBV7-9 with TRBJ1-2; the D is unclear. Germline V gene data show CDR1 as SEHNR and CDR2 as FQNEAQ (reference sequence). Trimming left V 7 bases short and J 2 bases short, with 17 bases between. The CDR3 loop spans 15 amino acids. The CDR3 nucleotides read TGTGCCAGCATCCATGCCGGGTTCCCAAACTATGGCTACACCTTC. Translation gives CASIHAGFPNYGYTF.

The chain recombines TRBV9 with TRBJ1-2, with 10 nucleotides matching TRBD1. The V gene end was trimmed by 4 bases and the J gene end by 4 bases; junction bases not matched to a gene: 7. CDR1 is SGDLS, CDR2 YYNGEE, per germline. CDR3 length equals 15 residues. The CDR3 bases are TGTGCCAGCAGCCTTCAGGGACAGGGGACCTATGGCTACACCTTC. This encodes CASSLQGQGTYGYTF.